Included here is one T cell receptor (beta chain) sequence, with context. Its antigen remains unknown. This entry is derived from a study of siplizumab effects on memory and regulatory T cells. General study results and limits: Naive T cells were seen as more diverse than memory cells and as major alloresponse contributors. An assignable phenotype, naive or memory, was missing from roughly 76-95% of proliferating CD4+ or CD8+ clones. Proliferating siplizumab-culture Treg suppressive function went unconfirmed. Unstimulated subsets contained matches for only a minor fraction of alloreactive clones.

The data were produced by immunoSEQ multiplex PCR, yet TCRdb's version contains in-frame clones alone and is incomplete. The data show about 57,000 clones, 70% to 90% seen once. This CDR3 is built from 15 residues. The germline V gene encodes CDR1 SQVTM and CDR2 ANQGSEA. V lost 7 bases, J lost 5 bases, and 12 bases stayed unmatched. This clonotype was sampled from a human donor in good health. The sample was memory CD4+ T cells sorted from blood. The rearrangement links TRBV29-1 to TRBJ2-2, with TRBD2 identical over 8 bases. Here the CDR3 DNA reads TGCAGCGCCTCAACGGGAGGGCTTCGGACCGGGGAGCTGTTTTTT. Amino acid sequence: CSASTGGLRTGELFF.